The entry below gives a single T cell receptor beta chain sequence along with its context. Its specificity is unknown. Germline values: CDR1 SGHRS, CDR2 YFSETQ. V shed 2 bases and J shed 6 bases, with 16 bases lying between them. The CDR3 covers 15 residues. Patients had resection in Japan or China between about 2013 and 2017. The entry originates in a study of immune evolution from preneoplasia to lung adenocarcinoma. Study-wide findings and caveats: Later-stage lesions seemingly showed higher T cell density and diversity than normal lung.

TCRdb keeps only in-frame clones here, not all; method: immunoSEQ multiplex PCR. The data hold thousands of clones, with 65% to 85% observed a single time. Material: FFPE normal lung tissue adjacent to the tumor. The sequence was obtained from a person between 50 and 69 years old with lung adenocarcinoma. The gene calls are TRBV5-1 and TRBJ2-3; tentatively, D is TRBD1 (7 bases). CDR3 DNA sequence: TGCGCCAGCAGCTTCACCAGGGGGGCAGGGGATACGCAGTATTTT. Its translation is CASSFTRGAGDTQYF.